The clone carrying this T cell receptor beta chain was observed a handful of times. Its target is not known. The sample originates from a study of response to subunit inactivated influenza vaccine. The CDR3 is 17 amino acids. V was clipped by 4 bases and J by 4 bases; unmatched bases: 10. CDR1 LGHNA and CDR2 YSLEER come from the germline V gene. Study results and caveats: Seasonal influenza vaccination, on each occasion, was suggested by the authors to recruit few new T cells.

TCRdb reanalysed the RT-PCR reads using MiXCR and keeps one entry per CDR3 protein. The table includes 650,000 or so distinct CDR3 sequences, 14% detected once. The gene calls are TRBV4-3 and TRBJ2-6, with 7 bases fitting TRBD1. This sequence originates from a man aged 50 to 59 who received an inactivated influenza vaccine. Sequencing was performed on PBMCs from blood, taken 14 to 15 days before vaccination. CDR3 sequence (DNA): TGCGCCAGCAGCCCAATTTCGACAGGGCCCGGGGCCAACGTCCTGACTTTC. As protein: CASSPISTGPGANVLTF.